The 10 T cell receptor beta chains below were found in one sample sequenced in a study of T-cell memory formation after mild COVID-19. Via MiXCR, TCRdb re-called the 5' RACE reads, giving one row per CDR3 protein. The top ten hold more than 2% of the sample, which has 150,000 to 200,000 distinct CDR3 sequences, around 15% seen once. The sequenced sample was PBMCs or a T cell subset sorted from them (not recorded which). The source is an adult woman who had mild COVID-19 (a few samples of this study predate the infection). Cell type and time point are not known.

This clonotype has more than one count but fewer than ten. The CDR3 region is CASSSPGGPFF. CDR3 coding DNA: TGCGCCAGCAGCTCCCCGGGAGGGCCATTCTTC. The chain has TRBV5-1 and TRBJ2-1, with 8 bases identical to TRBD2. Germline V CDR1 and CDR2: SGHRS, YFSETQ. The CDR3 consists of 11 residues. V was clipped by 3 bases and J by 16 bases; unmatched bases: 6.

J is TRBJ1-1 and V is TRBV6-2 or TRBV6-3; D is possibly TRBD1 (5 bases). The CDR3 is 13 amino acids. Germline V CDR1 and CDR2: MNHEY, SVGEGT. V was clipped by 6 bases and J by 4 bases, with 12 bases between them. This CDR3 reads CASRVTGGTEAFF. Here the CDR3 DNA reads TGTGCCAGCAGGGTTACAGGCGGCACTGAAGCTTTCTTT.

This clonotype was detected a few times. The rearrangement joins TRBV4-1 to TRBJ2-5; 12 bases line up with TRBD1. The CDR3 runs 15 residues. Germline V lookup: CDR1 MGHRA, CDR2 YSYEKL. Germline trimming cut 5 bases from V and 5 bases from J; bases unmatched to any gene: 6. The CDR3, as DNA: TGCGCCAGCAGCGCCGGGACAGGGGGCGCGGAGACCCAGTACTTC. Translation: CASSAGTGGAETQYF.

This clonotype was picked up a small number of times. The chain carries TRBV5-1 and TRBJ2-7, with unresolved D. The CDR3 spans 14 residues. Germline V gives CDR1 SGHRS, CDR2 YFSETQ. V lost 0 bases and J 3 bases, leaving 10 bases between the germline ends. The CDR3 bases are TGCGCCAGCAGCTTGGAGGCCAGAATCTACGAGCAGTACTTC. Translated, it gives CASSLEARIYEQYF.

This clonotype was recorded a few times. The V call is TRBV24-1, the J call TRBJ2-7, with a possible D match to TRBD2 (6 bases). The CDR3 is 14 amino acids. Germline V lookup: CDR1 KGHDR, CDR2 SFDVKD. The V gene lost 9 bases and the J gene lost 0 bases, with 14 bases spanning the gap. Here the CDR3 reads CATHGTEHSYEQYF. CDR3 coding DNA: TGTGCCACCCACGGGACTGAACACTCCTACGAGCAGTACTTC.

This clonotype showed up many times. This chain joins TRBV24-1 and TRBJ2-4, with 12 bases matching TRBD1. Germline CDR1 and CDR2: KGHDR and SFDVKD. This CDR3 spans 15 amino acids. V shed 5 bases and J 6 bases; nucleotides not matched to a gene: 4. CDR3 amino acids: CATSAGTGGANIQYF. The DNA of the CDR3 is TGTGCCACCAGTGCCGGGACAGGGGGCGCAAACATTCAGTACTTC.

The V gene is TRBV5-6, the J gene TRBJ1-6, with TRBD1 as a possible D gene (6 bases). The V end lost 4 bases, the J end lost 6 bases, and 17 bases lay between the germline ends. Germline V gene lookup returns CDR1 SGHDT and CDR2 YYEEEE. The CDR3 is 16 amino acids. The CDR3: CASSPLGAGANSPLHF. CDR3 nucleotides: TGTGCCAGCAGCCCACTCGGGGCAGGGGCTAATTCACCCCTCCACTTT.

This clonotype has only a few counts. The gene calls are TRBV7-9 and TRBJ2-1; 11 bases match TRBD2. V lost 5 bases to trimming and J lost 1 base; unmatched junction nucleotides: 10. Germline CDR1 and CDR2: SEHNR and FQNEAQ (reference sequence). CDR3 length: 18 amino acids. CDR3 sequence reads: CASSQIAGGPVSYNEQFF. DNA of the CDR3: TGTGCCAGCAGCCAAATAGCGGGAGGGCCAGTATCCTACAATGAGCAGTTCTTC. Full variable domain (remainder filled in from reference TRBV7-9 and TRBJ2-1): DTGVSQNPRHKITKRGQNVTFRCDPISEHNRLYWYRQTLGQGPEFLTYFQNEAQLEKSRLLSDRFSAERPKGSFSTLEIQRTEQGDSAMYLCASSQIAGGPVSYNEQFFGPGTRLTVL.

The CDR3: CASSVRGGNEKLFF. As DNA, the CDR3 is TGCGCCAGCAGCGTCCGGGGGGGAAATGAAAAACTGTTTTTT. The chain has TRBV5-1 and TRBJ1-4; TRBD1 is a possible D gene (5 bases). From germline, CDR1 is SGHRS and CDR2 YFSETQ. This CDR3 has 14 residues. Between the trimmed V and J ends, which lost 4 bases and 5 bases, there was a span of 12 bases.

The chain employs TRBV5-1 and TRBJ2-2; D may correspond to TRBD1 or TRBD2 (5 bases each). Germline CDR1 reads SGHRS; CDR2 reads YFSETQ. Trimming removed 4 bases from V and 7 bases from J, with 14 bases in between. CDR3 length equals 14 residues. The CDR3 sequence: CASSAGTRLGELFF. Here the CDR3 DNA reads TGCGCCAGCAGCGCCGGGACCCGGCTCGGGGAGCTGTTTTTT. Variable domain in full (rest from reference TRBV5-1 and TRBJ2-2): KAGVTQTPRYLIKTRGQQVTLSCSPISGHRSVSWYQQTPGQGLQFLFEYFSETQRNKGNFPGRFSGRQFSNSRSEMNVSTLELGDSALYLCASSAGTRLGELFFGEGSRLTVL.